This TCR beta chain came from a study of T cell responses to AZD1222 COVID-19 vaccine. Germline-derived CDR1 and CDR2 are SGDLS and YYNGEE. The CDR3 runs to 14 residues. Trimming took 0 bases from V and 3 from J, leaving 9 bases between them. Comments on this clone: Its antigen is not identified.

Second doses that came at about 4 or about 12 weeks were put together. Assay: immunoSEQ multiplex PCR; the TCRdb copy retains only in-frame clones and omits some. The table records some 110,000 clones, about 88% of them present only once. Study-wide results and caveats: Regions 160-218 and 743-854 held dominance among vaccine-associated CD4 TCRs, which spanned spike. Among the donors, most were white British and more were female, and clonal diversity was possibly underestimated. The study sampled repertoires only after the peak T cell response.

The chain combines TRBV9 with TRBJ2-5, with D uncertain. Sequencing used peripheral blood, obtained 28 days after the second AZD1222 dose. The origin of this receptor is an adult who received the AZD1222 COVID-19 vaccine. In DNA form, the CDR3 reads TGTGCCAGCAGCGTAGATGTCAGAAAAGAGACCCAGTACTTC. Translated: CASSVDVRKETQYF.